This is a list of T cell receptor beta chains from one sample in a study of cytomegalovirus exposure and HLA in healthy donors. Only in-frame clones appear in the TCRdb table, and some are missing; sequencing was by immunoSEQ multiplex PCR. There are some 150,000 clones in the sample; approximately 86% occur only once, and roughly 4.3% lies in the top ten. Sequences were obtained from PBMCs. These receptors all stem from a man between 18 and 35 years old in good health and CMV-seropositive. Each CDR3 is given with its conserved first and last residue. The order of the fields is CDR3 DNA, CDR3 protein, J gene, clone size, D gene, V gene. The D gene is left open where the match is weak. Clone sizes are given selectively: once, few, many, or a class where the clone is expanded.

TGTGCGGTGGGGAGTGAATACAATTTCGCTGAAGCTTTCTTT	CAVGSEYNFAEAFF	TRBJ1-1	.	.	TRBV6-5
TGCAGCGCATGGGGACTACCTAACAATGAGCAGTTCTTC	CSAWGLPNNEQFF	TRBJ2-1	.	TRBD2	TRBV29-1
TGTGCCAGCAGTAGAGCGGGGTCTAAAGAGACCCAGTACTTC	CASSRAGSKETQYF	TRBJ2-5	.	TRBD2	TRBV27
TGTGCCAGCTCACCAGCGGGGGACTATGGCTACACCTTC	CASSPAGDYGYTF	TRBJ1-2	once	.	TRBV18
TGTGCCAGCAGCTTAGGGTCCGGGACTAGCCCCCCTGAGCAGTTCTTC	CASSLGSGTSPPEQFF	TRBJ2-1	.	TRBD2	TRBV7-9
TGCGCCAGCAGCTTGGGGGCGAGGGTGGTTCGGAATGAAAAACTGTTTTTT	CASSLGARVVRNEKLFF	TRBJ1-4	.	.	TRBV5-1
TGTGCCAGCAGTCTAGACTCGGCCCGGTACGAGCAGTACTTC	CASSLDSARYEQYF	TRBJ2-7	.	.	TRBV28
TGTGCCAGCAGCCGTAGAGGGACAGGGTCGAAGGAGACCCAGTACTTC	CASSRRGTGSKETQYF	TRBJ2-5	.	TRBD1	TRBV7-3
TGTGCCAGCAGTTCAGGGATCGGCAAAAACATTCAGTACTTC	CASSSGIGKNIQYF	TRBJ2-4	.	.	TRBV27
TGTGCCAGCATGGCAGGGAACACTGAAGCTTTCTTT	CASMAGNTEAFF	TRBJ1-1	.	.	TRBV6-1
TGTGCCAGCAGTTGGAAAGCTGACTATAGCAATCAGCCCCAGCATTTT	CASSWKADYSNQPQHF	TRBJ1-5	.	.	TRBV6-5
TGTGCCAGCAGCCAAGGTAGCGGGGCTTACAATGAGCAGTTCTTC	CASSQGSGAYNEQFF	TRBJ2-1	.	TRBD2	TRBV14
TGTGCCAGCAGTGATAGGGGGAACACTGAAGCTTTCTTT	CASSDRGNTEAFF	TRBJ1-1	.	.	TRBV2
TGTGCCAGTAGTCCACAGGGGACTAGCAATCAGCCCCAGCATTTT	CASSPQGTSNQPQHF	TRBJ1-5	.	TRBD1	TRBV19
TGCAGCGTTGAGGGGGAGGGACAGGGTACCTACGAGCAGTACTTC	CSVEGEGQGTYEQYF	TRBJ2-7	.	TRBD1	TRBV29-1
TGCGCCAGCCGAAGGGACAGGGTTTACGAGCAGTACTTC	CASRRDRVYEQYF	TRBJ2-7	.	TRBD1	TRBV10-1
TGTGCCAGCAGTGACCGGGACAGGGGCCTTCAGCCCCAGCATTTT	CASSDRDRGLQPQHF	TRBJ1-5	.	TRBD1	TRBV28
TGTGCCAGCAGCTCCCCGGGAGAAAATATACTCACAGATACGCAGTATTTT	CASSSPGENILTDTQYF	TRBJ2-3	.	.	TRBV11-2
TGTGCCTGGAGGGGACAGGGATGGACTGAAGCTTTCTTT	CAWRGQGWTEAFF	TRBJ1-1	.	TRBD1	TRBV30
TGCGCCAGCAGCTTGTTCAGCGGGATGTCTGAGACCCAGTACTTC	CASSLFSGMSETQYF	TRBJ2-5	.	TRBD2	TRBV5-1
TGTGCCTGGTCAACCGGGACTGGAAAGCAGTTCTTC	CAWSTGTGKQFF	TRBJ2-1	.	.	TRBV30
TGCGCCAGCAGCTCGACAGTAGCTGGGGCCAACGTCCTGACTTTC	CASSSTVAGANVLTF	TRBJ2-6	.	.	TRBV5-1
TGTGCCAGCAGCTCCGACTTAAGCTCCTATAATTCACCCCTCCACTTT	CASSSDLSSYNSPLHF	TRBJ1-6	.	.	TRBV5-6
TGCGCCAGCAGCTTGGCCGGGACAGGGGTCACCGGGGAGCTGTTTTTT	CASSLAGTGVTGELFF	TRBJ2-2	.	TRBD1	TRBV5-1
TGCAGCGTTGGGACAGGGACTATGAACACTGAAGCTTTCTTT	CSVGTGTMNTEAFF	TRBJ1-1	.	TRBD1	TRBV29-1
TGTGCCAGCAGGAAGGGGGCAGAAAATGAAAAACTGTTTTTT	CASRKGAENEKLFF	TRBJ1-4	.	TRBD1	TRBV6-1
TGTGCCAGCTCACCAGGACAGGGTGAGACCCAGTACTTC	CASSPGQGETQYF	TRBJ2-5	once	TRBD1	TRBV18
TGTGCCATCAGTGCGGATGGACTAGCGGTATCTTTCGAGCAGTACTTC	CAISADGLAVSFEQYF	TRBJ2-7	.	TRBD2	TRBV10-3
TGTGCCAGCAGTTTTCTGGCTAGCGGGGGCTACGAGCAGTACTTC	CASSFLASGGYEQYF	TRBJ2-7	.	TRBD2	TRBV27
TGTGCCAGCAGCGTGAGCCAGGGGGCGAATTCACCCCTCCACTTT	CASSVSQGANSPLHF	TRBJ1-6	.	TRBD1	TRBV9
TGTGCCAGCAGCTTTAGCGGGAGAGCTCTAGATGAGCAGTTCTTC	CASSFSGRALDEQFF	TRBJ2-1	.	TRBD2	TRBV27
TGTGCCTGGAGTGTTGGACTAGCGGGAGACGAGCAGTACTTC	CAWSVGLAGDEQYF	TRBJ2-7	.	TRBD2	TRBV30
TGCGCCAGCAGCTCTAAAGCGGGGGCTTCCTACAATGAGCAGTTCTTC	CASSSKAGASYNEQFF	TRBJ2-1	.	TRBD2	TRBV5-1
TGTGCCAGCAGTCGAGGGACAACTTATAATTCACCCCTCCACTTT	CASSRGTTYNSPLHF	TRBJ1-6	.	.	TRBV7-9
TGTGCCAGCAGTGAGGGGAGAAGCACTGAAGCTTTCTTT	CASSEGRSTEAFF	TRBJ1-1	.	.	TRBV6-1
TGCGCCAGCAGCACGGACAGGGGGCACGAGCAGTACTTC	CASSTDRGHEQYF	TRBJ2-7	.	TRBD1	TRBV5-1
TGTGCCAGTAGTATAGGCCCTAGCGGGGCCTACGAGCAGTACTTC	CASSIGPSGAYEQYF	TRBJ2-7	.	TRBD2	TRBV19
TGTGCCAGCAGCTACGGTGCTAGCACAGATACGCAGTATTTT	CASSYGASTDTQYF	TRBJ2-3	.	.	TRBV7-9
TGTGCCTGGAGTGTCGGACAGGTGTGGACTAATGAAAAACTGTTTTTT	CAWSVGQVWTNEKLFF	TRBJ1-4	.	TRBD1	TRBV30
TGTGCCATCAGTGAGTCAGGGGGCAACTACAATGAGCAGTTCTTC	CAISESGGNYNEQFF	TRBJ2-1	.	TRBD1	TRBV10-3
TGCGCCAGCAGCCTAAAAGACAGTGACTACGAGCAGTACTTC	CASSLKDSDYEQYF	TRBJ2-7	.	.	TRBV4-1
TGCAGCGTTGAGTTAGGGACGGGACTTGAAGCTTTCTTT	CSVELGTGLEAFF	TRBJ1-1	few	.	TRBV29-1
TGTGCCAGCAGTGAACCGCTAGCGGGAGGGCGGGAGGAGCAGTACTTC	CASSEPLAGGREEQYF	TRBJ2-7	.	TRBD2	TRBV25-1
TGTGCCAGCAGCAAAGGGGTCACCGGGGAGCTGTTTTTT	CASSKGVTGELFF	TRBJ2-2	.	.	TRBV5-6
TGTGCCAGCAGTTTAGGAGCGGTGTCCAATGAAGCTTTCTTT	CASSLGAVSNEAFF	TRBJ1-1	.	.	TRBV27
TGTGCCAGCGGAGGGGTTATGGTGGAGACCCAGTACTTC	CASGGVMVETQYF	TRBJ2-5	.	.	TRBV2
TGTGCCAGCACCTTAACAGGGCACACTGAAGCTTTCTTT	CASTLTGHTEAFF	TRBJ1-1	.	.	TRBV6-5
TGTGCCAGTAGCCACTACGACAGTTCCTACGAGCAGTACTTC	CASSHYDSSYEQYF	TRBJ2-7	.	.	TRBV19
TGTGCCAGCAGCCGACAGGGGGCGAACACTGAAGCTTTCTTT	CASSRQGANTEAFF	TRBJ1-1	.	TRBD1	TRBV6-6
TGTGCCAGCAGCCCTGGCAGCGGGGGGGCTTACAATGAGCAGTTCTTC	CASSPGSGGAYNEQFF	TRBJ2-1	.	TRBD2	TRBV28
TGTGCCACCAGCCCGCGACAGGGGATCGGGGCCGGGGAGCTGTTTTTT	CATSPRQGIGAGELFF	TRBJ2-2	once	TRBD1	TRBV15
TGTGCCAGCAGTGAAGCGCATACGGGTCACTATGGCTACACCTTC	CASSEAHTGHYGYTF	TRBJ1-2	.	.	TRBV6-1
TGTGCCAGCAGCCGTACAGGGACATACGAGCAGTACTTC	CASSRTGTYEQYF	TRBJ2-7	.	.	TRBV6-5